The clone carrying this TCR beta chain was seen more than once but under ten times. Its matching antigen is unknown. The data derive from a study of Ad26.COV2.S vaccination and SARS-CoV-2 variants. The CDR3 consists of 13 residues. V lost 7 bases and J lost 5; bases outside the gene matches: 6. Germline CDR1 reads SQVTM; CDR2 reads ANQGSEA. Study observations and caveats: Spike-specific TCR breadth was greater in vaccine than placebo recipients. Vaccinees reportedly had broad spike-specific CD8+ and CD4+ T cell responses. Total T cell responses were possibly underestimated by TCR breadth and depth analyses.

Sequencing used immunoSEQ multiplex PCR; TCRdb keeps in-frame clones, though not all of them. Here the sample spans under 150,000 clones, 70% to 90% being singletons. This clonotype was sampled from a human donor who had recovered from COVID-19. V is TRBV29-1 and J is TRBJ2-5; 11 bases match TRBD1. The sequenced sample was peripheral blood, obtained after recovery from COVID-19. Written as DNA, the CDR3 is TGCAGCGGGGGACAGGGGGAGAGGGAGACCCAGTACTTC. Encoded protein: CSGGQGERETQYF.